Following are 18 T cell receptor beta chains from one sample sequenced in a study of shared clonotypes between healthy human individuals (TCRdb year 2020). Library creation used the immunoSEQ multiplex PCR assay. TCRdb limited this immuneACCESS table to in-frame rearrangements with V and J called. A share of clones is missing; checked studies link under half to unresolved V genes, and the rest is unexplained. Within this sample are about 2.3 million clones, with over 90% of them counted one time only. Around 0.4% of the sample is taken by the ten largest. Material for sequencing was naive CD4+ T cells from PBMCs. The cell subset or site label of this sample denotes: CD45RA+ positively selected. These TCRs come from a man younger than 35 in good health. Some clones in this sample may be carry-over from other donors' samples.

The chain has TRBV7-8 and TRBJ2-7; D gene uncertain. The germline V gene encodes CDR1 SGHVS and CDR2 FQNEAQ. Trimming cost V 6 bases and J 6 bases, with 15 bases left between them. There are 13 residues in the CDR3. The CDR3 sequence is CASRTTGAGEQYF. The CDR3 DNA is TGTGCCAGCAGGACCACGGGCGCTGGCGAGCAGTACTTC.

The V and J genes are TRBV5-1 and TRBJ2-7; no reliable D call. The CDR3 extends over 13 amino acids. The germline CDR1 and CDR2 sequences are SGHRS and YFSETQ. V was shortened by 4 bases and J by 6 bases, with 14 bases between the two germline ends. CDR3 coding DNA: TGCGCCAGCAGCCCGGACCCATCCCTCGAGCAGTACTTC. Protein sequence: CASSPDPSLEQYF.

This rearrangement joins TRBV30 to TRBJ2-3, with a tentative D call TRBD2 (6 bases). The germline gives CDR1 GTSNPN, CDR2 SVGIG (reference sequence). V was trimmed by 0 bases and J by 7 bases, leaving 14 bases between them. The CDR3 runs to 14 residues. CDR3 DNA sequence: TGTGCCTGGAGTGTGCGGGACGTCCGATATACGCAGTATTTT. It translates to CAWSVRDVRYTQYF. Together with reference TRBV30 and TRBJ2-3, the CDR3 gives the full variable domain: SQTIHQWPATLVQPVGSPLSLECTVEGTSNPNLYWYRQAAGRGLQLLFYSVGIGQISSEVPQNLSASRPQDRQFILSSKKLLLSDSGFYLCAWSVRDVRYTQYFGPGTRLTVL.

CDR3 in amino acids: CASSHSFGGSTDTQYF. CDR3 DNA sequence: TGTGCCAGCAGCCATTCCTTTGGGGGGAGCACAGATACGCAGTATTTT. The rearrangement uses TRBV4-2 and TRBJ2-3, with D possibly being TRBD2 (6 bases). The germline V gene has CDR1 LGHNA and CDR2 YNFKEQ. CDR3 size: 16 residues. Trimming removed 3 bases at V and 0 bases at J, with 13 bases between.

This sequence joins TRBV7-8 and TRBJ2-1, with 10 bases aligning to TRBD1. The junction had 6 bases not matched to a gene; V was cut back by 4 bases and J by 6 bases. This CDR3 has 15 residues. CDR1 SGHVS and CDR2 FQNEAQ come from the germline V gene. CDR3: CASSYLRTGGNEQFF. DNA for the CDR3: TGTGCCAGCAGCTACTTAAGGACAGGGGGCAATGAGCAGTTCTTC.

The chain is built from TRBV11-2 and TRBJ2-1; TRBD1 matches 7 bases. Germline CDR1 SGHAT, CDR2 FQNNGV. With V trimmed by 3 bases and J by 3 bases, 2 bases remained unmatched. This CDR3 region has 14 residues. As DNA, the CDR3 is TGTGCCAGCAGCTTGGGGACAGTCTACAATGAGCAGTTCTTC. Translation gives CASSLGTVYNEQFF.

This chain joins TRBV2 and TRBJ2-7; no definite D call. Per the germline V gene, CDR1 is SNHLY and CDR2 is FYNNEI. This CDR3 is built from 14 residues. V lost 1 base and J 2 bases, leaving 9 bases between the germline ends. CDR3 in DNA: TGTGCCAGCAGTGAAGAAGACGGCCCCTACGAGCAGTACTTC. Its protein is CASSEEDGPYEQYF.

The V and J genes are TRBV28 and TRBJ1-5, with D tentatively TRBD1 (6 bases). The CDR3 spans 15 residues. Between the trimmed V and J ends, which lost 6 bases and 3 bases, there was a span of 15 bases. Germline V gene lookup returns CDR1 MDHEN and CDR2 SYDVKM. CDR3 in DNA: TGTGCCAGCAGCCTGCCGGGGGCTCTCAATCAGCCCCAGCATTTT. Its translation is CASSLPGALNQPQHF. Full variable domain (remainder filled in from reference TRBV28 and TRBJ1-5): DVKVTQSSRYLVKRTGEKVFLECVQDMDHENMFWYRQDPGLGLRLIYFSYDVKMKEKGDIPEGYSVSREKKERFSLILESASTNQTSMYLCASSLPGALNQPQHFGDGTRLSIL.

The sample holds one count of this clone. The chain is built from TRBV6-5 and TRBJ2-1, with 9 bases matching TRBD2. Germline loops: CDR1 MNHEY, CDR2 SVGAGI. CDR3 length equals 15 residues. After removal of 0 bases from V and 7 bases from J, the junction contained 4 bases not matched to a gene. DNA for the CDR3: TGTGCCAGCAGTTACTCGATAGCGGGAGATAATGAGCAGTTCTTC. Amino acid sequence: CASSYSIAGDNEQFF.

In DNA, the CDR3 is TGCAGCGTTGAAGGACAGGGGAGTGGCTACACCTTC. Its protein product is CSVEGQGSGYTF. This chain joins TRBV29-1 and TRBJ1-2; TRBD1 aligns across 8 bases. This CDR3 has 12 residues. Trimming took 1 base from V and 7 from J; bases not matched to a gene: 2. Germline V gene data show CDR1 as SQVTM and CDR2 as ANQGSEA.

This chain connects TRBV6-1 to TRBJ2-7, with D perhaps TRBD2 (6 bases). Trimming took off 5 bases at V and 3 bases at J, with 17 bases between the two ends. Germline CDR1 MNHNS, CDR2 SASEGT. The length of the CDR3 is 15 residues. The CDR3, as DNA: TGTGCCAGCAGTAACCGGGACTCGACGGTCTACGAGCAGTACTTC. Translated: CASSNRDSTVYEQYF.

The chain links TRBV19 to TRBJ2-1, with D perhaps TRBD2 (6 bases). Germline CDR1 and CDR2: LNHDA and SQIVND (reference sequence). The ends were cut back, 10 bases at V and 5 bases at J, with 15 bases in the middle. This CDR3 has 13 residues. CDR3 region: CATRREFDNEQFF. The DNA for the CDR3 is TGTGCCACAAGGAGGGAATTTGACAATGAGCAGTTCTTC.

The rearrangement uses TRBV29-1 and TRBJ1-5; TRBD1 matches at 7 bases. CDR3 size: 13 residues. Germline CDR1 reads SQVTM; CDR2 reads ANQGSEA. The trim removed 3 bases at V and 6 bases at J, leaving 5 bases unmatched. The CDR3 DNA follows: TGCAGCGTTGAGGTGGCAGGGGGTCAGCCCCAGCATTTT. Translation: CSVEVAGGQPQHF.

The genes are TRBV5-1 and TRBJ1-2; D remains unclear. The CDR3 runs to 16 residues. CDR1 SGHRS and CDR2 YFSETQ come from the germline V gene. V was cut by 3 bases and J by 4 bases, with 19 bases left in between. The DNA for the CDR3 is TGCGCCAGCAGCTCGGAGGGCCGACTTTCACTCTATGGCTACACCTTC. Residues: CASSSEGRLSLYGYTF.

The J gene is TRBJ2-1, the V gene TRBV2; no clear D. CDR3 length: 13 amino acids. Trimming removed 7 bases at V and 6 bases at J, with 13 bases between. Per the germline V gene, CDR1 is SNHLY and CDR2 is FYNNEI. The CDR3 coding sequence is TGTGCCAGCAATAGCTTCCCTTCCAATGAGCAGTTCTTC. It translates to CASNSFPSNEQFF.

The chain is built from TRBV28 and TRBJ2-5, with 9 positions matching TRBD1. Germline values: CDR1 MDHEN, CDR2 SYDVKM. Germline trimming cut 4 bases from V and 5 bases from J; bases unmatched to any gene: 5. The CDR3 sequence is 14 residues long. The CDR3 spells CASSSHRGRETQYF. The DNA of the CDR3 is TGTGCCAGCAGTTCTCACAGGGGGCGGGAGACCCAGTACTTC.

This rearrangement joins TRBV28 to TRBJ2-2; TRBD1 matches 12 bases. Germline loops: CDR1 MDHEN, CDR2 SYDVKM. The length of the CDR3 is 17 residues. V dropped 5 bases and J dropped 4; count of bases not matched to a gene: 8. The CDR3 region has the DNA TGTGCCAGCAGTCCCCCGGGACAGGGGGCTGGCACCGGGGAGCTGTTTTTT. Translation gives CASSPPGQGAGTGELFF.

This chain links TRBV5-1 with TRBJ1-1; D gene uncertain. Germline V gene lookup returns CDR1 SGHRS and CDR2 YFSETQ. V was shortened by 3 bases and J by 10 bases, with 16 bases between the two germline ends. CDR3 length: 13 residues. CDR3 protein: CASSSERIWGAFF. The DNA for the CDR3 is TGCGCCAGCAGCTCGGAAAGGATCTGGGGAGCTTTCTTT.